This TCR beta chain was sequenced for a study of blood T cell repertoires in COVID-19. Using immunoSEQ multiplex PCR, the repertoire was profiled, and TCRdb retains in-frame clones only, with some absent. The sample has about 170,000 clones, about 85% seen once. The length of the CDR3 is 13 residues. The V and J ends lost 4 bases and 6 bases respectively, with 10 bases between them. Germline V gene data show CDR1 as ENHRY and CDR2 as SYGVKD. The sample was peripheral blood. The TCR comes from a human donor with acute or convalescent COVID-19. The donor label of this sample is uncertain. The J gene is TRBJ1-5, the V gene TRBV10-3; possibly TRBD1 for D (5 bases). CDR3 DNA sequence: TGTGCCATCAGTGGGGGGGAACGTCAGCCCCAGCATTTT. Encoded protein: CAISGGERQPQHF.